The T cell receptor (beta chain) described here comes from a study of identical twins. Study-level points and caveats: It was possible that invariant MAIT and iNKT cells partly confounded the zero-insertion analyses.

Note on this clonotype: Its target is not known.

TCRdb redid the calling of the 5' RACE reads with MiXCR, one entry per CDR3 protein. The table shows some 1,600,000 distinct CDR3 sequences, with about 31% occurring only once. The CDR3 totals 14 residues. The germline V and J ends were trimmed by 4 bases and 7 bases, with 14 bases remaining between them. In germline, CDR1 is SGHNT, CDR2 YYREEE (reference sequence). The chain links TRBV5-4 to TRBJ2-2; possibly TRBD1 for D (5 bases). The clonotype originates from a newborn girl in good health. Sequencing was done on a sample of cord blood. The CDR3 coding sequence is TGTGCCAGCAGCCTGGGTGGGGCGAGCGGGGAGCTGTTTTTT. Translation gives CASSLGGASGELFF.